The 31 T cell receptor beta chains given below trace back to one sample, sequenced in a study of blood T cell repertoires in COVID-19. Generated by immunoSEQ multiplex PCR, the TCRdb table keeps only in-frame clones and is missing some. Seen here are 100,000 to 150,000 clones, about 91% observed once, and the top ten hold over 9%. The sequencing input was peripheral blood. These receptors were collected from a man aged 45-65 years with acute or convalescent COVID-19.

The J gene is TRBJ2-1, the V gene TRBV13, with TRBD2 as a possible D gene (7 bases). This CDR3 contains 15 residues. V was trimmed by 1 base and J by 6 bases, leaving 13 bases between them. Looked up from germline, CDR1 is PRHDT and CDR2 is FYEKMQ (reference sequence). The CDR3 loop is CASSLVRGASNEQFF. CDR3 nucleotides: TGTGCCAGCAGCTTAGTACGGGGGGCCAGCAATGAGCAGTTCTTC.

This chain links TRBV27 with TRBJ2-7, with D tentatively TRBD1 (5 bases). Trimming removed 7 bases from V and 0 bases from J, with 13 bases in between. In germline, CDR1 is MNHEY, CDR2 SMNVEV (reference sequence). The CDR3 has 14 amino acids. This CDR3 reads CASTRVQGSYEQYF. The CDR3 DNA follows: TGTGCCAGCACTCGAGTTCAGGGCTCCTACGAGCAGTACTTC.

As to this clone: Other DNA sequences in the same sample also yield this CDR3. The CDR3 DNA is TGTGCCAGCATCCTACATGAGTTCAGTGCGGATGGGTACTTC. It translates to CASILHEFSADGYF. The chain has TRBV6-5 and TRBJ2-7; no firm D call. The CDR3 sequence is 14 residues long. From germline, CDR1 is MNHEY and CDR2 SVGAGI. V lost 7 bases and J lost 12, with 25 bases in between.

This clone has just one count. V and J are TRBV18 and TRBJ2-5; 9 bases align to TRBD1. The CDR3 contains 14 residues. Germline loops: CDR1 KGHSH, CDR2 LQKENI. V lost 3 bases to trimming and J lost 5 bases; unmatched junction nucleotides: 4. Written as DNA, the CDR3 is TGTGCCAGCTCACCCGGGACAGGGTGGGAGACCCAGTACTTC. It codes for CASSPGTGWETQYF.

The V call is TRBV20-1, the J call TRBJ2-7; D remains unclear. The CDR3 totals 18 residues. Germline CDR1 and CDR2: DFQATT and SNEGSKA (reference sequence). V was clipped by 3 bases and J by 9 bases, with 33 bases between them. CDR3 region: CSASGFLMRSVLRRGQYF. The CDR3 coding sequence is TGCAGTGCTAGTGGTTTTTTAATGAGGTCAGTCCTCCGCCGTGGGCAGTACTTC.

This chain connects TRBV6-1 to TRBJ1-6; 8 bases are a match to TRBD1. The germline CDR1 and CDR2 sequences are MNHNS and SASEGT. The V gene end was trimmed by 3 bases and the J gene end by 8 bases; junction bases not matched to a gene: 6. The CDR3 has 15 residues. The CDR3 nucleotides read TGTGCCAGCAGTGACCCGGACAGGGCTCATTCACCCCTCCACTTT. It codes for CASSDPDRAHSPLHF.

The chain couples TRBV3-1 (or the pseudogene TRBV3-2) to TRBJ2-7; tentative D call: TRBD2 (6 bases). CDR1 LGHDT and CDR2 YNNKEL come from the germline V gene (reference sequence). CDR3 size: 15 residues. Trimming shortened V by 1 base and J by 0 bases, and 10 bases separated the two germline ends. CDR3 loop: CASSQGAGSSYEQYF. CDR3 sequence (DNA): TGTGCCAGCAGCCAAGGGGCGGGGAGCTCCTACGAGCAGTACTTC.

This sequence joins TRBV5-1 and TRBJ2-7; 11 bases map to TRBD1. The CDR3 contains 15 residues. Unmatched junction bases numbered 5, after V lost 1 base and J lost 5 bases. The germline CDR1 and CDR2 sequences are SGHRS and YFSETQ. As DNA, the CDR3 is TGCGCCAGCAGCTTGCTAGGACAGGGGGCTAACGAGCAGTACTTC. It translates to CASSLLGQGANEQYF. The entire variable domain, with the rest obtained from reference TRBV5-1 and TRBJ2-7, is as follows: KAGVTQTPRYLIKTRGQQVTLSCSPISGHRSVSWYQQTPGQGLQFLFEYFSETQRNKGNFPGRFSGRQFSNSRSEMNVSTLELGDSALYLCASSLLGQGANEQYFGPGTRLTVT.

The rearrangement joins TRBV6-6 to TRBJ2-5, with a tentative D call TRBD2 (5 bases). This CDR3 has 14 residues. The V gene's germline CDR1 is MNHNY and CDR2 SVGAGI (reference sequence). Trimming stripped 2 bases from V and 5 bases from J, with 12 bases between. The CDR3 spells CASSYAGPGETQYF. In DNA form, the CDR3 reads TGTGCCAGCAGTTACGCGGGCCCGGGGGAGACCCAGTACTTC.

This clone has just one count. The CDR3 loop is CASARDFNYGYTF. CDR3 in DNA: TGTGCCAGCGCCAGGGACTTTAACTATGGCTACACCTTC. The genes are TRBV2 and TRBJ1-2, with a possible D match to TRBD1 (5 bases). Trimming pared 8 bases from V and 1 base from J, leaving 11 bases between. CDR1 and CDR2 from the germline V gene are SNHLY and FYNNEI. This CDR3 comprises 13 residues.

Remarks on this clone: Its ends do not fully match the called genes, so a read error is possible. V gene TRBV27 combines with J gene TRBJ1-2; the D gene is possibly TRBD1 (6 bases). The length of the CDR3 is 13 residues. In germline, CDR1 is MNHEY, CDR2 SMNVEV (reference sequence). The CDR3 reads CASRAGGAVGHTF. The CDR3 DNA sequence: TGTGCCAGCCGGGCGGGGGGCGCGGTTGGCCACACCTTC.

This chain links TRBV18 with TRBJ1-4; weak D call: TRBD1 (5 bases). Per the germline V gene, CDR1 is KGHSH and CDR2 is LQKENI. V lost 6 bases, J lost 5 bases, and 13 bases lay in between. CDR3 size: 14 residues. CDR3 DNA: TGTGCCAGCTCCCAGGGAAGTAAGAATGAAAAACTGTTTTTT. This sequence encodes CASSQGSKNEKLFF.

The chain combines TRBV6-1 with TRBJ2-7, with TRBD1 identical over 7 bases. Germline CDR1 and CDR2: MNHNS and SASEGT. This CDR3 contains 15 residues. V lost 3 bases, J lost 2 bases, and 7 bases stayed unmatched. DNA of the CDR3: TGTGCCAGCAGTGAGCCCGGACAGGAGGCCTACGAGCAGTACTTC. Protein: CASSEPGQEAYEQYF.

The chain couples TRBV27 to TRBJ1-2; 8 positions match TRBD1. Per the germline V gene, CDR1 is MNHEY and CDR2 is SMNVEV (reference sequence). With 5 bases clipped from V and 4 bases from J, the junction kept 9 bases outside the gene matches. The CDR3 has 15 residues. Written as DNA, the CDR3 is TGTGCCAGCAGTCTCCGGACAGGGCTCCTCTATGGCTACACCTTC. It codes for CASSLRTGLLYGYTF.

This clone was counted between two and nine times. J is TRBJ2-7 and V is TRBV30; weak D call: TRBD2 (6 bases). Trimming cost V 1 base and J 7 bases, with 17 bases left between them. Germline loops: CDR1 GTSNPN, CDR2 SVGIG (reference sequence). This CDR3 is built from 14 residues. CDR3 nucleotide sequence: TGTGCCTGGAGTGGGCACAGTGGGACTGGGGAGCAGTACTTC. Its translation is CAWSGHSGTGEQYF.

This chain links TRBV9 with TRBJ2-1; possible D gene TRBD2, 5 bases. Trimming stripped 0 bases from V and 10 bases from J, with 11 bases between. This CDR3 region has 13 residues. Germline loops: CDR1 SGDLS, CDR2 YYNGEE. The CDR3: CASSVVSGLEQFF. The DNA of the CDR3 is TGTGCCAGCAGCGTAGTGAGTGGACTGGAGCAGTTCTTC.

This clone was seen more than once but under ten times. The V and J genes are TRBV7-9 and TRBJ1-2; D call uncertain. In germline, CDR1 is SEHNR, CDR2 FQNEAQ (reference sequence). This CDR3 spans 15 amino acids. V was clipped by 5 bases and J by 2 bases, with 15 bases between them. The CDR3: CASSPGPGFNYGYTF. DNA of the CDR3: TGTGCCAGCAGCCCTGGGCCAGGATTCAACTATGGCTACACCTTC.

The V and J genes are TRBV11-2 and TRBJ1-3; 7 bases agree with TRBD1. The CDR3 covers 18 residues. After removal of 3 bases from V and 4 bases from J, the junction contained 15 bases not matched to a gene. Per the germline V gene, CDR1 is SGHAT and CDR2 is FQNNGV. The CDR3 nucleotides read TGTGCCAGCAGCTTGGAAGTTGGAAAGGGGGCGAGGGGAAACACCATATATTTT. It translates to CASSLEVGKGARGNTIYF.

This clone has only a few counts. The chain links TRBV5-1 to TRBJ2-1; 10 positions agree with TRBD2. The CDR3 has 14 amino acids. V dropped 5 bases and J dropped 9; count of bases not matched to a gene: 8. The germline V gene encodes CDR1 SGHRS and CDR2 YFSETQ. In nucleotides, the CDR3 is TGCGCCAGCAGTGAGGTAGCGGGAGGCGGTGAGCAGTTCTTC. Amino acid sequence: CASSEVAGGGEQFF.

The chain is built from TRBV10-2 and TRBJ2-5; D might be TRBD2 (5 bases). Germline assignment: CDR1 WSHSY and CDR2 SAAADI. The CDR3 contains 13 residues. V lost 5 bases, J lost 0 bases, and 7 bases lay in between. CDR3 sequence (DNA): TGCGCCAGCAGTAACGGGAACCAAGAGACCCAGTACTTC. It codes for CASSNGNQETQYF.

This clone appeared a single time. This chain links TRBV6-5 with TRBJ1-1; D might be TRBD1 (5 bases). Germline V gene lookup returns CDR1 MNHEY and CDR2 SVGAGI. V was clipped by 0 bases and J by 0 bases, with 5 bases between them. CDR3 size: 14 residues. The CDR3 is CASSYSTVNTEAFF. The CDR3 DNA sequence: TGTGCCAGCAGTTACTCGACAGTGAACACTGAAGCTTTCTTT.

The rearrangement uses TRBV6-2 or TRBV6-3 and TRBJ2-6; 11 nucleotides line up with TRBD1. With V trimmed by 6 bases and J by 2 bases, 3 bases remained unmatched. CDR1 and CDR2 from the germline V gene are MNHEY and SVGEGT. The CDR3 spans 16 residues. For the CDR3, the DNA is TGTGCCAGCAGCACGGGACAGGGGGCTGGGGCCAACGTCCTGACTTTC. It is translated as CASSTGQGAGANVLTF.

This clone has just a few counts. V is TRBV2 and J is TRBJ2-1, with 10 nucleotides matching TRBD2. This CDR3 has 15 residues. In germline, CDR1 is SNHLY, CDR2 FYNNEI. Trimming removed 6 bases from V and 6 bases from J; junction bases left unmatched: 8. CDR3 bases: TGTGCCAGCAGAATACTAGCGGGACTAATCAATGAGCAGTTCTTC. As protein: CASRILAGLINEQFF.

The gene calls are TRBV12-5 and TRBJ2-5, with a weak D call TRBD1 (5 bases). The ends were cut back, 0 bases at V and 5 bases at J, with 7 bases in the middle. Germline-derived CDR1 and CDR2 are LGHNT and FRNRAP. The CDR3 loop spans 13 amino acids. CDR3 sequence reads: CASGLVGRETQYF. CDR3 DNA: TGTGCTAGTGGTTTGGTGGGGCGGGAGACCCAGTACTTC. The whole variable domain, remainder taken from reference TRBV12-5 and TRBJ2-5, is DARVTQTPRHKVTEMGQEVTMRCQPILGHNTVFWYRQTMMQGLELLAYFRNRAPLDDSGMPKDRFSAEMPDATLATLKIQPSEPRDSAVYFCASGLVGRETQYFGPGTRLLVL.

The chain is built from TRBV5-5 and TRBJ2-5; 10 bases agree with TRBD1. Trimming at V came to 6 bases and at J to 5 bases, leaving 10 bases not matched to a gene. Germline values: CDR1 SGHKS, CDR2 YYEKEE (reference sequence). The CDR3 loop spans 15 amino acids. CDR3 nucleotide sequence: TGTGCCAGCAAGTTCGGGACAGGGGAGGGGGAGACCCAGTACTTC. It yields the protein CASKFGTGEGETQYF.

The V call is TRBV11-3, the J call TRBJ2-5; D possibly corresponds to TRBD2 (6 bases). Germline V gene lookup returns CDR1 SGHNT and CDR2 YENEEA. This CDR3 is 12 amino acids long. Between the trimmed V and J ends, which lost 6 bases and 4 bases, there was a span of 9 bases. The CDR3 region is CASRGGRETQYF. In DNA form, the CDR3 reads TGTGCCAGCAGGGGGGGACGAGAGACCCAGTACTTC.

This clone was seen a single time. The rearrangement joins TRBV5-4 to TRBJ1-2, with TRBD1 matching 9 bases. The V gene's germline CDR1 is SGHNT and CDR2 YYREEE (reference sequence). Germline trimming cut 4 bases from V and 5 bases from J; bases unmatched to any gene: 18. The CDR3 is 18 residues long. DNA for the CDR3: TGTGCCAGCAGCCTCCCCCCGGGACAGGGTCTTATGGGGTATGGCTACACCTTC. Translating gives CASSLPPGQGLMGYGYTF.

The chain combines TRBV6-5 with TRBJ1-2; TRBD1 agrees at 9 bases. The germline gives CDR1 MNHEY, CDR2 SVGAGI. The CDR3 has 14 amino acids. The J segment lost 8 bases and the V segment lost 7 bases, leaving 11 bases of the junction unmatched. The CDR3 here is CASKRTGAPRGYTF. Here the CDR3 DNA reads TGTGCCAGCAAAAGGACAGGGGCCCCTCGGGGCTACACCTTC.

This clone showed up just a few times. The chain links TRBV14 to TRBJ1-2, with a weak D call TRBD1 (5 bases). The V end was cut by 0 bases, the J end by 5 bases, with 7 bases between. This CDR3 is built from 13 residues. Looked up from germline, CDR1 is SGHDN and CDR2 is FVKESK. The CDR3 loop reads CASSQDQGYGYTF. The CDR3 DNA is TGTGCCAGCAGCCAAGACCAGGGATATGGCTACACCTTC.

V and J are TRBV29-1 and TRBJ1-1; 7 bases align to TRBD1. There are 13 residues in the CDR3. Trimming took 6 bases from V and 2 from J; bases not matched to a gene: 6. Germline CDR1 and CDR2: SQVTM and ANQGSEA. The CDR3 DNA reads as TGCAGCGTCACCGGGACAGCAAACACTGAAGCTTTCTTT. This encodes CSVTGTANTEAFF. Complete variable domain (other parts from reference TRBV29-1 and TRBJ1-1): SAVISQKPSRDICQRGTSLTIQCQVDSQVTMMFWYRQQPGQSLTLIATANQGSEATYESGFVIDKFPISRPNLTFSTLTVSNMSPEDSSIYLCSVTGTANTEAFFGQGTRLTVV.

The chain is built from TRBV5-1 and TRBJ2-1; maybe TRBD2 (6 bases). V was pared by 2 bases and J by 3 bases, with 12 bases between. The CDR3 loop spans 15 amino acids. Germline lookup yields CDR1 SGHRS and CDR2 YFSETQ. In DNA, the CDR3 is TGCGCCAGCAGCTTAGGGGACTGGAACTACAATGAGCAGTTCTTC. It is translated as CASSLGDWNYNEQFF.